This T cell receptor beta chain was found in a study of blood T cell repertoires in COVID-19. Background on the study: Samples taken during acute and convalescent COVID-19 were collected in the United States, Italy and Spain. Sources were T cells, B-cell-depleted T cells, or PBMCs; the material itself was cDNA or gDNA.

Germline V CDR1 and CDR2: GTSNPN, SVGIG (reference sequence). V shed 0 bases and J shed 6 bases, with 12 bases lying between them. There are 13 residues in the CDR3. This table comes from immunoSEQ multiplex PCR, and its TCRdb copy is limited to in-frame clones, with some not included. The sample includes about 14,000 clones, roughly 89% seen only once; the top ten take 4.5% to 6%. What was sequenced was peripheral blood. The receptor was isolated from a human donor in a cohort sampled during active COVID-19. This rearrangement joins TRBV30 to TRBJ2-7; tentative D call: TRBD2 (6 bases). For the CDR3, the DNA is TGTGCCTGGAGTGTGACTAGGGTTTCCGAGCAGTACTTC. This sequence encodes CAWSVTRVSEQYF.